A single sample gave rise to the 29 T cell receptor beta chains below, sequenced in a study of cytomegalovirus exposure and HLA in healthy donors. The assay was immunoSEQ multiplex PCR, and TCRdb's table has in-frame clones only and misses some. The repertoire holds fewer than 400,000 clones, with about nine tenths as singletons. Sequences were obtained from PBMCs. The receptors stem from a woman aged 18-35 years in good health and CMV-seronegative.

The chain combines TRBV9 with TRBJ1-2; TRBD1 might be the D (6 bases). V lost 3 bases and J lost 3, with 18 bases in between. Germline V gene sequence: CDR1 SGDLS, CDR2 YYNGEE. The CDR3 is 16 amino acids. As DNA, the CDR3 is TGTGCCAGCAGCGAGGGGGAGGGGCAGGGGTACTATGGCTACACCTTC. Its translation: CASSEGEGQGYYGYTF.

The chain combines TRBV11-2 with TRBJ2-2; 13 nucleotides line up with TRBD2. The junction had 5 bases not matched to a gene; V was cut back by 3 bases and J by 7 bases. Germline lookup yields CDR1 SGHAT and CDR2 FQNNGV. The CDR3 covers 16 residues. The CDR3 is CASSFRTSGSGGELFF. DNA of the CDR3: TGTGCCAGCAGCTTCCGGACTAGCGGGAGTGGCGGGGAGCTGTTTTTT.

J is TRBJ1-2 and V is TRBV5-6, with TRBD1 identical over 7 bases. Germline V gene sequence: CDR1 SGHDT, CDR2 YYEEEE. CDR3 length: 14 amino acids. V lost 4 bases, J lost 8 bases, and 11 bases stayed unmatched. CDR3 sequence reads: CASSPDRLTVGYTF. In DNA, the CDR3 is TGTGCCAGCAGCCCGGACAGGCTCACGGTGGGCTACACCTTC.

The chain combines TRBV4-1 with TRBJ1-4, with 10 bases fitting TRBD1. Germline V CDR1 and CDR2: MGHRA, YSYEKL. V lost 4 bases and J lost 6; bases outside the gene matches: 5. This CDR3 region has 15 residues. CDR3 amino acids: CASSPLGTGDEKLFF. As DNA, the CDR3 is TGCGCCAGCAGCCCCCTGGGGACAGGGGATGAAAAACTGTTTTTT.

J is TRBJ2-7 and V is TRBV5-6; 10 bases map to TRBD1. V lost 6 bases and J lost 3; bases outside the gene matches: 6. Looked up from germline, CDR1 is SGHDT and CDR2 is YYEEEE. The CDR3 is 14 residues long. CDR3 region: CASTGQGDFYEQYF. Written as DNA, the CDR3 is TGTGCCAGCACCGGACAGGGGGATTTCTACGAGCAGTACTTC.

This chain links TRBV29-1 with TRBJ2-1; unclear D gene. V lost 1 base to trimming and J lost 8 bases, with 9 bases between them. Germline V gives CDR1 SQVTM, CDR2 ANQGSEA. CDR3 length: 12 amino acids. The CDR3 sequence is CSVEAPLDEQFF. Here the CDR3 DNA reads TGCAGCGTTGAAGCTCCTCTCGATGAGCAGTTCTTC.

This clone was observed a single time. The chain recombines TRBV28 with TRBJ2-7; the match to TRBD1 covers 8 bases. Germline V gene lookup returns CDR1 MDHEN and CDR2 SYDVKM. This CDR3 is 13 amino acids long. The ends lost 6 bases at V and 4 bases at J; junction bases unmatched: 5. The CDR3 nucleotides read TGTGCCAGCAGATACGGACAGGGTTACGAGCAGTACTTC. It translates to CASRYGQGYEQYF.

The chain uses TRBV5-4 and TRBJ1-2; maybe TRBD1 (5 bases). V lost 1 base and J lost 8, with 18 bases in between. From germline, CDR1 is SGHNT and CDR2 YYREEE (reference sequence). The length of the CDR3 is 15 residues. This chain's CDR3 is CASSLKGRGRLGYTF. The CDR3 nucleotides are TGTGCCAGCAGCTTGAAAGGGCGGGGGAGATTAGGCTACACCTTC.

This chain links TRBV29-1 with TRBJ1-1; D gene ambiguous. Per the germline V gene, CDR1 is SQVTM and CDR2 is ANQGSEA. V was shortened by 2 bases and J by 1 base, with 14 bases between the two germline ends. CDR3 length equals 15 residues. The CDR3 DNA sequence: TGCAGCGTTGAAACCGCAGGTGTCGGGAACACTGAAGCTTTCTTT. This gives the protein CSVETAGVGNTEAFF. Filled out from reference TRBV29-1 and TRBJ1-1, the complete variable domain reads SAVISQKPSRDICQRGTSLTIQCQVDSQVTMMFWYRQQPGQSLTLIATANQGSEATYESGFVIDKFPISRPNLTFSTLTVSNMSPEDSSIYLCSVETAGVGNTEAFFGQGTRLTVV.

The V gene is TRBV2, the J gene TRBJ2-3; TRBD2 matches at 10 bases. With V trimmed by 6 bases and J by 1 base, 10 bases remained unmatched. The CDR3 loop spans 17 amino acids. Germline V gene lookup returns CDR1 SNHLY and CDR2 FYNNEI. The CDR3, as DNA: TGTGCCAGCAGCGGGGCTAGCGGGGGACCTCGCACAGATACGCAGTATTTT. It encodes CASSGASGGPRTDTQYF.

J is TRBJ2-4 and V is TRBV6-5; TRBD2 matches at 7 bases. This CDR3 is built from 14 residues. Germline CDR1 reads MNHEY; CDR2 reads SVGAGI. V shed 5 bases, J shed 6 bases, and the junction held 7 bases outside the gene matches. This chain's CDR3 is CASSPIPGGNIQYF. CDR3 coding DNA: TGTGCCAGCAGTCCGATTCCGGGGGGAAACATTCAGTACTTC.

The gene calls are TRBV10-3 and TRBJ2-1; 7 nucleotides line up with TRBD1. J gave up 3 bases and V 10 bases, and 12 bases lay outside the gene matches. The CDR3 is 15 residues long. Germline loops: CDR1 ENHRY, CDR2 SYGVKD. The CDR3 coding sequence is TGTGCCACACTACCGGGGACAGACATCTACAATGAGCAGTTCTTC. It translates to CATLPGTDIYNEQFF.

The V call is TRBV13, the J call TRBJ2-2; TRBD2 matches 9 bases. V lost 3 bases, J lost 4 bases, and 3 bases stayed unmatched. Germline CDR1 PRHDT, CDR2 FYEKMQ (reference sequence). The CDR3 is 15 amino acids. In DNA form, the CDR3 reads TGTGCCAGCAGCTTTGCTAGCGGGACCACCGGGGAGCTGTTTTTT. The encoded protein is CASSFASGTTGELFF.

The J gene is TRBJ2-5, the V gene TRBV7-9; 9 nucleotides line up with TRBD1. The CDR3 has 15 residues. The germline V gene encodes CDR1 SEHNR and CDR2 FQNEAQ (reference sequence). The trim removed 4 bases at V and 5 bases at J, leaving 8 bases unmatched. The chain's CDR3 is CASSSDRGEGETQYF. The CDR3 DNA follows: TGTGCCAGCAGCTCGGACAGGGGCGAGGGGGAGACCCAGTACTTC. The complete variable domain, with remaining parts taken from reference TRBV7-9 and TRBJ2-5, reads DTGVSQNPRHKITKRGQNVTFRCDPISEHNRLYWYRQTLGQGPEFLTYFQNEAQLEKSRLLSDRFSAERPKGSFSTLEIQRTEQGDSAMYLCASSSDRGEGETQYFGPGTRLLVL.

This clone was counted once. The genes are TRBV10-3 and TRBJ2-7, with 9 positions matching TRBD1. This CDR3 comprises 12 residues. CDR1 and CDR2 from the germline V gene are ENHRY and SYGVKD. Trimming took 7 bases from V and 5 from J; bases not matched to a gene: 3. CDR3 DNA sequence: TGTGCCATCAAGGGACAGGGTAACGAGCAGTACTTC. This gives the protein CAIKGQGNEQYF.

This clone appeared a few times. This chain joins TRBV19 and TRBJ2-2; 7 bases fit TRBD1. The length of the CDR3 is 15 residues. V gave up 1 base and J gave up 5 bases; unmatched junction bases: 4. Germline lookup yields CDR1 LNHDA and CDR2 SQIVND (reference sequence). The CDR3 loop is CASSIADRITGELFF. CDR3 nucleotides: TGTGCCAGTAGTATAGCGGACAGGATAACCGGGGAGCTGTTTTTT. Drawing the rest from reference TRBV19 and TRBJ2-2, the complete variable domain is DGGITQSPKYLFRKEGQNVTLSCEQNLNHDAMYWYRQDPGQGLRLIYYSQIVNDFQKGDIAEGYSVSREKKESFPLTVTSAQKNPTAFYLCASSIADRITGELFFGEGSRLTVL.

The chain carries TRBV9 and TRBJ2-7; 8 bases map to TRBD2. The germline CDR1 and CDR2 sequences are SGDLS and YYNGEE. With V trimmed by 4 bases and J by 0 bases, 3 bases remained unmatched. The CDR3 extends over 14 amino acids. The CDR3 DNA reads TGTGCCAGCAGCCATGGGACTAGCTCCTACGAGCAGTACTTC. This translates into CASSHGTSSYEQYF.

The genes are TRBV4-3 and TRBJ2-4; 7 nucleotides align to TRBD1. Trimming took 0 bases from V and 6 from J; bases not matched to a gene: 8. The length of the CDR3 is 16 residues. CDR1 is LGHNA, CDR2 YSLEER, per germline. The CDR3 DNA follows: TGCGCCAGCAGCCAAGAGGCTTCGGGACAGATAAACATTCAGTACTTC. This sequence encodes CASSQEASGQINIQYF.

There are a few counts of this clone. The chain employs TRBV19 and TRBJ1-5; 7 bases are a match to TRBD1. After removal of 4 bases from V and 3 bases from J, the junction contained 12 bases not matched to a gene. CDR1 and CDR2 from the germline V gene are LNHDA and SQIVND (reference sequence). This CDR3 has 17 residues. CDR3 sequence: CASSTYRGEGNNQPQHF. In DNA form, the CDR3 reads TGTGCCAGTAGTACCTACAGGGGAGAGGGAAACAATCAGCCCCAGCATTTT.

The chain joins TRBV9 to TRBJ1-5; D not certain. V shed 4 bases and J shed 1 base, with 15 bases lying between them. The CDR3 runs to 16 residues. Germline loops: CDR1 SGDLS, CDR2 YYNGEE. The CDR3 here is CASSPDWTGSNQPQHF. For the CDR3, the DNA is TGTGCCAGCAGCCCGGACTGGACGGGGAGCAATCAGCCCCAGCATTTT.

CDR3 protein: CSVSSGENQPQHF. CDR3 nucleotides: TGCAGCGTTAGTTCAGGGGAGAATCAGCCCCAGCATTTT. This sequence joins TRBV29-1 and TRBJ1-5; TRBD1 is a possible D gene (6 bases). The germline CDR1 and CDR2 sequences are SQVTM and ANQGSEA. The CDR3 length is 13 residues. V lost 5 bases and J 4 bases, leaving 12 bases between the germline ends.

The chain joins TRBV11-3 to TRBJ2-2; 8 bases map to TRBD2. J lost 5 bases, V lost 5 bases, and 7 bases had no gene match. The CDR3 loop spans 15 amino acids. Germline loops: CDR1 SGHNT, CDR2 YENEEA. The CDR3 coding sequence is TGTGCCAGCAGCACCGGGGCTAGCGGGACCGGGGAGCTGTTTTTT. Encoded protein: CASSTGASGTGELFF.

The CDR3 here is CACGLAGSSGANVLTF. CDR3 sequence (DNA): TGTGCCTGTGGACTAGCGGGATCGTCTGGGGCCAACGTCCTGACTTTC. V gene TRBV30 combines with J gene TRBJ2-6, with 12 bases identical to TRBD2. The junction had 4 bases not matched to a gene; V was cut back by 6 bases and J by 1 base. Germline CDR1 reads GTSNPN; CDR2 reads SVGIG (reference sequence). The CDR3 length is 16 residues.

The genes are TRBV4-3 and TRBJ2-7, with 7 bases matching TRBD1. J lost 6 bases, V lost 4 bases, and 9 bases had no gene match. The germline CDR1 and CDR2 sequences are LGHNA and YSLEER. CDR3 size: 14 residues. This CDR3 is CASSPGGEGGEQYF. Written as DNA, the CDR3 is TGCGCCAGCAGCCCAGGGGGAGAGGGCGGCGAGCAGTACTTC.

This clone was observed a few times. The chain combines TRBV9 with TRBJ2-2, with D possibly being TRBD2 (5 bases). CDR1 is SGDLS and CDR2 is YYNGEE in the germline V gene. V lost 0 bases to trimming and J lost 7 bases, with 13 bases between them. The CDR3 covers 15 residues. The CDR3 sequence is CASSVAVAAGGELFF. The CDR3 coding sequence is TGTGCCAGCAGCGTAGCTGTCGCTGCGGGCGGGGAGCTGTTTTTT.

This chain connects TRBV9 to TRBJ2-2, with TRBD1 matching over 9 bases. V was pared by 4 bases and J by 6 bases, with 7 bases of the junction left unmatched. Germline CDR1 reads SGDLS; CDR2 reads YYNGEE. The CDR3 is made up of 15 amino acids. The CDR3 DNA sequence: TGTGCCAGCAGCCCTCCGACAGGGGGTCCCGGGGAGCTGTTTTTT. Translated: CASSPPTGGPGELFF.

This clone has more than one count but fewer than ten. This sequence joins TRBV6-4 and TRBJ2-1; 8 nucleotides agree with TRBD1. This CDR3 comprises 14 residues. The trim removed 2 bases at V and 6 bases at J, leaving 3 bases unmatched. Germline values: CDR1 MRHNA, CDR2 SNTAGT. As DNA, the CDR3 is TGTGCCAGCAGTGACGGGACAGGTGGCAATGAGCAGTTCTTC. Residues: CASSDGTGGNEQFF.

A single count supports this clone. CDR3 sequence: CASSRTTGAVEHF. CDR3 in DNA: TGCGCCAGCAGCCGAACTACAGGGGCCGTGGAGCATTTT. The chain carries TRBV5-1 and TRBJ1-5, with TRBD1 matching over 7 bases. The ends lost 4 bases at V and 14 bases at J; junction bases unmatched: 12. Per germline, CDR1 SGHRS and CDR2 YFSETQ. The length of the CDR3 is 13 residues.

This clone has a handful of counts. CDR3 in amino acids: CSVEGRAGRPYGYTF. CDR3 coding DNA: TGCAGCGTTGAAGGAAGAGCAGGGCGACCTTATGGCTACACCTTC. The rearrangement links TRBV29-1 to TRBJ1-2, with a tentative D call TRBD1 (5 bases). V lost 1 base to trimming and J lost 5 bases, with 17 bases between them. CDR3 length: 15 amino acids. CDR1 is SQVTM and CDR2 is ANQGSEA in the germline V gene.